This TCR beta chain was sequenced for a study of blood T cell repertoires in COVID-19. Study at large: Samples of COVID-19 (acute and convalescent) were obtained from the United States, Italy and Spain. T cells, B-cell-depleted T cells, or PBMCs provided the cDNA or gDNA that served as material.

This CDR3 has 14 amino acids. CDR1 is SNHLY and CDR2 is FYNNEI in the germline V gene. V shed 9 bases and J shed 4 bases, with 13 bases lying between them. Per the original data handling: From reference gene primer amplification, estimates of nucleated cell counts were derived. Assay used: immunoSEQ multiplex PCR; TCRdb lists only in-frame clones, some missing. The V and J calls and the clone size are those of that table, but D and trimming were determined from the DNA. This table has about 110,000 clones, 70% to 90% appearing once. The sample comprised peripheral blood. The V call is TRBV2, the J call TRBJ1-6; no definite D call. This receptor was identified in a woman in her forties or fifties with acute or convalescent COVID-19. CDR3 protein: CASYTGSYNSPLHF. CDR3 coding DNA: TGTGCCAGTTATACCGGGAGTTATAATTCACCCCTCCACTTT.